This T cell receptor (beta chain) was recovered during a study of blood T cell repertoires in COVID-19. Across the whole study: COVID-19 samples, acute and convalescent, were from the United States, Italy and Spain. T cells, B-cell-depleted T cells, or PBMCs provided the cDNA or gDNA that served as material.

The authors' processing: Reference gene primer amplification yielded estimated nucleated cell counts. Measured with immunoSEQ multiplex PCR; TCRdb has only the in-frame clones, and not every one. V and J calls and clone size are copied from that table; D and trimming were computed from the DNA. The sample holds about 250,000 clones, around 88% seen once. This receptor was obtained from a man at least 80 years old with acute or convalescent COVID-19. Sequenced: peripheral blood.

The DNA for the CDR3 is TGTGCCAGCAGTCCATCCCGGGCTAGCGGATACAATGAGCAGTTCTTC. This gives the protein CASSPSRASGYNEQFF. The V call is TRBV27, the J call TRBJ2-1; 7 nucleotides line up with TRBD2. The CDR3 runs to 16 residues. CDR1 and CDR2 from the germline V gene are MNHEY and SMNVEV (reference sequence). Trimming at V came to 5 bases and at J to 4 bases, leaving 11 bases not matched to a gene.